This TCR beta chain originates from a study of beta chain features in type 1 diabetes. J gave up 6 bases and V 5 bases, and 6 bases lay outside the gene matches. Germline V gene sequence: CDR1 SGHTA, CDR2 FQGNSA. This CDR3 has 13 residues. Overall study results and limits: In every one of the four CD4+ subsets, TCRB CDR3s were moderately but significantly shorter in Type 1 diabetes patients. The naive, central memory and Treg TCRB repertoires of patients appeared to be more similar to one another than those of healthy donors.

This clone was counted a few times. Its antigen remains unknown. The sequenced template was cDNA made from the entire isolated RNA. Using immunoSEQ multiplex PCR, the repertoire was profiled, and TCRdb retains in-frame clones only, with some absent. The sample contains 860,000 or so clones, 15% to 20% of which appear only once. Sequenced input: naive CD4+ T cells from blood. The sequence derives from a woman aged 18 to 35 in good health. V gene TRBV7-2 combines with J gene TRBJ1-1; 7 bases are a match to TRBD1. This CDR3 is CASSQNRGAEAFF. Written as DNA, the CDR3 is TGTGCCAGCAGCCAGAACAGGGGCGCTGAAGCTTTCTTT. Using reference TRBV7-2 and TRBJ1-1 for the parts outside the CDR3, the full variable domain is GAGVSQSPSNKVTEKGKDVELRCDPISGHTALYWYRQSLGQGLEFLIYFQGNSAPDKSGLPSDRFSAERTGGSVSTLTIQRTQQEDSAVYLCASSQNRGAEAFFGQGTRLTVV.